This T cell receptor beta chain was retrieved from a study of blood T cell repertoires in COVID-19. Study at large: Italy, Spain and the United States were the sources of the convalescent and acute COVID-19 samples. T cells, B-cell-depleted T cells, or PBMCs provided the cDNA or gDNA that served as material.

The CDR3 length is 18 residues. Per the germline V gene, CDR1 is MDHEN and CDR2 is SYDVKM. V was clipped by 4 bases and J by 3 bases, with 19 bases between them. Original handling: Nucleated cell number was recorded as an estimate derived from reference gene primer amplification. Sequencing was performed with immunoSEQ multiplex PCR; in TCRdb, only in-frame clones are kept and a portion is missing. Clonal size and the V and J genes are those of that table, whereas D and trimming came from the DNA. The repertoire holds under 250,000 clones, with approximately 91% as singletons. The sample was peripheral blood. The chain has TRBV28 and TRBJ1-6; possible D gene TRBD1, 5 bases. The TCR was taken from a man aged 40-49 years with acute or convalescent COVID-19. CDR3 loop: CASSSLRTRPSYNSPLHF. DNA of the CDR3: TGTGCCAGCAGTTCCCTCCGGACAAGGCCCAGCTATAATTCACCCCTCCACTTT.